The 20 T cell receptor beta chains below come from one sample, sequenced in a study of blood T cell repertoires in COVID-19. Profiling relied on immunoSEQ multiplex PCR, and the TCRdb table lists in-frame clones only, not all of them. This sample has 400,000 or so clones, with roughly 89% found just once. The specimen sequenced was peripheral blood. Every receptor here comes from a man younger than 35 with COVID-19, enrolled during active disease.

The rearrangement uses TRBV29-1 and TRBJ2-1; D perhaps matches TRBD1 (6 bases). This CDR3 comprises 14 residues. Germline loops: CDR1 SQVTM, CDR2 ANQGSEA. The V gene lost 5 bases and the J gene lost 7 bases, with 18 bases spanning the gap. The CDR3 reads CSVTGLGLGNEQFF. In nucleotides, the CDR3 is TGCAGCGTTACAGGGTTAGGTCTTGGAAATGAGCAGTTCTTC.

This chain links TRBV18 with TRBJ2-2; D ambiguous. V lost 1 base to trimming and J lost 7 bases, with 4 bases between them. The CDR3 is 12 residues long. Germline V gene sequence: CDR1 KGHSH, CDR2 LQKENI. The CDR3 nucleotides read TGTGCCAGCTCACCACGTAGCGGGGAGCTGTTTTTT. It yields the protein CASSPRSGELFF.

The chain has TRBV5-1 and TRBJ2-1; 14 bases are a match to TRBD2. The CDR3 is 16 amino acids. J was trimmed by 9 bases and V by 2 bases; bases with no gene match: 7. Germline-derived CDR1 and CDR2 are SGHRS and YFSETQ. CDR3 in amino acids: CASSLGGTSGSAEQFF. The CDR3 DNA reads TGCGCCAGCAGCTTAGGTGGGACTAGCGGGAGCGCTGAGCAGTTCTTC.

Notes on this clone: Other DNA sequences in the same sample also yield this CDR3. The gene calls are TRBV5-1 and TRBJ2-1, with 8 bases aligning to TRBD1. Germline values: CDR1 SGHRS, CDR2 YFSETQ. CDR3 size: 15 residues. Trimming removed 4 bases from V and 0 bases from J; junction bases left unmatched: 3. DNA for the CDR3: TGCGCCAGCAGCCCTGGACAGGGCTCCTACAATGAGCAGTTCTTC. Translating it yields CASSPGQGSYNEQFF.

The J gene is TRBJ1-1, the V gene TRBV29-1; TRBD1 might be the D (6 bases). Trimming shortened V by 5 bases and J by 4 bases, and 14 bases separated the two germline ends. This CDR3 comprises 13 residues. CDR1 is SQVTM and CDR2 is ANQGSEA in the germline V gene. Here the CDR3 DNA reads TGCAGCGTTCGACAGGTTGGGGGCACTGAAGCTTTCTTT. Amino acid sequence: CSVRQVGGTEAFF.

V and J are TRBV19 and TRBJ1-5; TRBD1 agrees at 8 bases. Germline CDR1 LNHDA, CDR2 SQIVND (reference sequence). The length of the CDR3 is 15 residues. With V trimmed by 8 bases and J by 3 bases, 9 bases remained unmatched. CDR3 loop: CASRPDREVNQPQHF. CDR3 in DNA: TGTGCCAGTCGCCCGGACAGGGAGGTCAATCAGCCCCAGCATTTT.

The chain carries TRBV10-2 and TRBJ1-1; D is possibly TRBD1 (5 bases). V was clipped by 0 bases and J by 1 base, with 9 bases between them. This CDR3 is built from 15 residues. CDR1 and CDR2 from the germline V gene are WSHSY and SAAADI. The CDR3 DNA reads as TGCGCCAGCAGTGAGTCGTCCCAGGGGAACACTGAAGCTTTCTTT. This codes for CASSESSQGNTEAFF.

V usage is TRBV16 and J usage is TRBJ1-5; 9 bases align to TRBD1. Looked up from germline, CDR1 is KGHSY and CDR2 is FQNENV. V lost 3 bases, J lost 0 bases, and 3 bases stayed unmatched. This CDR3 is built from 16 residues. The CDR3 spells CASSQSDRGSNQPQHF. In DNA form, the CDR3 reads TGTGCCAGCAGCCAGTCGGACAGGGGTAGCAATCAGCCCCAGCATTTT.

The rearrangement links TRBV5-4 to TRBJ2-5; TRBD1 might be the D (6 bases). Between the trimmed V and J ends, which lost 1 base and 5 bases, there was a span of 9 bases. From germline, CDR1 is SGHNT and CDR2 YYREEE (reference sequence). This CDR3 is built from 13 residues. CDR3 bases: TGTGCCAGCAGCTTGCAGGGGTTGGAGACCCAGTACTTC. It specifies CASSLQGLETQYF.

V usage is TRBV7-8 and J usage is TRBJ1-2, with D possibly matching TRBD1 (5 bases). The CDR3 is 15 residues long. V lost 0 bases and J 8 bases, leaving 16 bases between the germline ends. Looked up from germline, CDR1 is SGHVS and CDR2 is FQNEAQ. CDR3 sequence reads: CASSLALGRVEGYTF. As DNA, the CDR3 is TGTGCCAGCAGCTTAGCGCTTGGCAGGGTGGAGGGCTACACCTTC.

The CDR3 nucleotides are TGCAGTGCTAGTGCTAGCGGGAGGTCCCACGAGCAGTACTTC. This encodes CSASASGRSHEQYF. The V call is TRBV20-1, the J call TRBJ2-7; 11 bases map to TRBD2. V was clipped by 3 bases and J by 5 bases; unmatched bases: 6. CDR1 is DFQATT and CDR2 is SNEGSKA in the germline V gene (reference sequence). The CDR3 has 14 residues.

The J gene is TRBJ1-1, the V gene TRBV29-1; the D is unclear. The germline V gene has CDR1 SQVTM and CDR2 ANQGSEA. Trimming shortened V by 4 bases and J by 7 bases, and 19 bases separated the two germline ends. The CDR3 is 14 amino acids. The CDR3 spells CSVGRRAAAGEAFF. The DNA of the CDR3 is TGCAGCGTTGGGCGGCGGGCCGCGGCGGGTGAAGCTTTCTTT.

About this clone: Other DNA sequences from this sample encode an identical CDR3 as well. CDR3 coding DNA: TGTGCCAGCAGCCAAGGAGGGGGCGAGCAGTACTTC. This codes for CASSQGGGEQYF. The chain links TRBV3-1 (or the pseudogene TRBV3-2) to TRBJ2-7; maybe TRBD1 (6 bases). The CDR3 has 12 amino acids. Germline-derived CDR1 and CDR2 are LGHDT and YNNKEL (reference sequence). V was cut by 1 base and J by 6 bases, with 7 bases left in between.

This clone was observed once. The rearrangement uses TRBV15 and TRBJ1-4, with 9 bases matching TRBD1. Trimming at V came to 3 bases and at J to 7 bases, leaving 6 bases not matched to a gene. The V gene's germline CDR1 is LNHNV and CDR2 YYDKDF (reference sequence). The CDR3 is 15 residues long. The CDR3 DNA follows: TGTGCCACCAGCAGGGGGACAGGGCTTGGTGAAAAACTGTTTTTT. Translation gives CATSRGTGLGEKLFF.

The chain combines TRBV5-1 with TRBJ1-1; the D gene is possibly TRBD1 (5 bases). Trimming took off 2 bases at V and 4 bases at J, with 15 bases between the two ends. This CDR3 spans 15 amino acids. Germline V CDR1 and CDR2: SGHRS, YFSETQ. The CDR3 nucleotides read TGCGCCAGCAGCTTTATGGGGGGAGATCGCACTGAAGCTTTCTTT. As protein: CASSFMGGDRTEAFF.

This clone was recorded only once. The chain employs TRBV19 and TRBJ1-2; 10 nucleotides match TRBD1. The length of the CDR3 is 14 residues. Losses at the gene ends were 6 bases for V and 4 bases for J; bases not matched to a gene: 5. The germline gives CDR1 LNHDA, CDR2 SQIVND (reference sequence). The CDR3 is CASSPWDRGYGYTF. CDR3 DNA: TGTGCCAGTAGCCCGTGGGACAGGGGCTATGGCTACACCTTC.

J is TRBJ2-2 and V is TRBV6-5; TRBD1 might be the D (6 bases). Germline V lookup: CDR1 MNHEY, CDR2 SVGAGI. Trimming stripped 6 bases from V and 12 bases from J, with 20 bases between. This CDR3 contains 14 residues. DNA for the CDR3: TGTGCCAGCAGAACCGGGACACCACTGGGGCAGCTGTTTTTT. Translation gives CASRTGTPLGQLFF.

The chain recombines TRBV6-5 with TRBJ1-6; D remains unclear. The CDR3 contains 13 residues. The V and J ends lost 1 base and 10 bases respectively, with 8 bases between them. Per germline, CDR1 MNHEY and CDR2 SVGAGI. DNA for the CDR3: TGTGCCAGCAGTTACTGGGCGAACTCACCCCTCCACTTT. Protein product: CASSYWANSPLHF.

About this clone itself: An end of the junction does not agree with germline; a read error may underlie this. This chain links TRBV30 with TRBJ2-1; 8 nucleotides line up with TRBD2. The CDR3 loop spans 15 amino acids. CDR1 and CDR2 from the germline V gene are GTSNPN and SVGIG (reference sequence). The CDR3 is CARRWGSGATNEQFF. The CDR3 DNA follows: TGTGCCAGGAGATGGGGTAGCGGGGCTACCAATGAGCAGTTCTTC.

The chain is built from TRBV2 and TRBJ1-6, with 7 bases fitting TRBD1. J was trimmed by 4 bases and V by 4 bases; bases with no gene match: 4. The CDR3 sequence is 15 residues long. Germline V gene data show CDR1 as SNHLY and CDR2 as FYNNEI. The chain's CDR3 is CASSGEGAYNSPLHF. The DNA for the CDR3 is TGTGCCAGCAGTGGTGAGGGGGCTTATAATTCACCCCTCCACTTT. The whole variable domain, remainder taken from reference TRBV2 and TRBJ1-6, is EPEVTQTPSHQVTQMGQEVILRCVPISNHLYFYWYRQILGQKVEFLVSFYNNEISEKSEIFDDQFSVERPDGSNFTLKIRSTKLEDSAMYFCASSGEGAYNSPLHFGNGTRLTVT.